This TCR beta chain was profiled in a study of T cell changes during pregnancy in multiple sclerosis. V lost 2 bases and J lost 4, with 20 bases in between. The CDR3 is made up of 17 amino acids. Germline V gene sequence: CDR1 SEHNR, CDR2 FQNEAQ (reference sequence). Profiled with immunoSEQ multiplex PCR; TCRdb holds only in-frame clones, not every one. The table has fewer than 55,000 clones, over 80% seen once. This sequence joins TRBV7-9 and TRBJ1-1, with a tentative D call TRBD1 (5 bases). The receptor comes from a female donor with multiple sclerosis, enrolled in a pregnancy study. Sequencing was performed on peripheral blood. CDR3 DNA: TGTGCCAGCAGCTTATTTAAGCGGGGAGTCGGGGGCACTGAAGCTTTCTTT. Translated: CASSLFKRGVGGTEAFF.